The 21 T cell receptor beta chains below were found in one sample sequenced in a study of cytomegalovirus exposure and HLA in healthy donors (dated by TCRdb to the late 2010s). The protocol used for the library was the immunoSEQ multiplex PCR assay. The multiplex PCR relied on a mix of 60 forward primers for TCR Vbeta segments and 13 reverse primers for TCR Jbeta segments. This is the immuneACCESS table as TCRdb keeps it, with only in-frame sequences that have V and J called. A part of the clones is gone; compared with another copy, unresolved V genes explain less than half, and the rest is unexplained. Within this sample are approximately 200,000 clones, with 60% to 80% of them counted one time only. Together, the top ten hold 1.6% of the sample. The specimen was PBMCs. These receptors were obtained from a woman under 30 in good health and CMV-seronegative.

The chain carries TRBV29-1 and TRBJ2-5; perhaps TRBD1 as D (7 bases). The DNA end lines up better with TRBJ2-7; the J call may be wrong. The length of the CDR3 is 13 residues. Germline CDR1 is SQVTM and CDR2 is ANQGSEA. The CDR3 coding sequence is TGCAGCGCTCGGGGGACAGCCTCCTACGAGCAGTACTTC. It specifies CSARGTASYEQYF.

V and J are TRBV25-1 and TRBJ2-5; possibly TRBD2 for D (7 bases). Germline V lookup: CDR1 MGHDK, CDR2 SYGVNS. Trimming stripped 9 bases from V and 5 bases from J, with 22 bases between. CDR3 length equals 15 residues. The CDR3 DNA is TGTGCCAGTACCCAGGGAGGGGGACGGGGTGAGACCCAGTACTTC. Translation: CASTQGGGRGETQYF.

Details on this clone: Germline is not matched at one junction end, which may reflect a read error. The rearrangement links TRBV7-9 to TRBJ2-1; D possibly corresponds to TRBD2 (5 bases). The germline gives CDR1 SEHNR, CDR2 FQNEAQ (reference sequence). The CDR3 runs to 14 residues. CDR3 loop: CSSSPSGDYNEQFF. In nucleotides, the CDR3 is TGTTCCAGCAGCCCAAGCGGAGACTACAATGAGCAGTTCTTC.

A few counts support this clone. The chain carries TRBV30 and TRBJ1-1; D is perhaps TRBD1 (5 bases). The V and J ends lost 2 bases and 0 bases respectively, with 10 bases between them. CDR1 is GTSNPN and CDR2 is SVGIG in the germline V gene (reference sequence). The CDR3 extends over 14 amino acids. CDR3 loop: CAWSMRGMNTEAFF. CDR3 nucleotide sequence: TGTGCCTGGAGTATGCGGGGCATGAACACTGAAGCTTTCTTT. The variable domain in full, with the rest retrieved from reference TRBV30 and TRBJ1-1, is SQTIHQWPATLVQPVGSPLSLECTVEGTSNPNLYWYRQAAGRGLQLLFYSVGIGQISSEVPQNLSASRPQDRQFILSSKKLLLSDSGFYLCAWSMRGMNTEAFFGQGTRLTVV.

This clone has a single count. The chain employs TRBV5-4 and TRBJ2-7, with D perhaps matching TRBD2 (5 bases). CDR3 length: 12 amino acids. V was trimmed by 4 bases and J by 0 bases, leaving 5 bases between them. Germline V gene lookup returns CDR1 SGHNT and CDR2 YYREEE (reference sequence). CDR3 region: CASSGSSYEQYF. The CDR3 bases are TGTGCCAGCAGCGGGAGCTCCTACGAGCAGTACTTC.

The chain couples TRBV5-8 to TRBJ1-5; tentatively, D is TRBD1 (5 bases). V lost 4 bases and J lost 2, with 13 bases in between. This CDR3 contains 15 residues. The germline CDR1 and CDR2 sequences are SGHTS and YDEGEE. The CDR3 here is CASSPLRGGNQPQHF. In DNA, the CDR3 is TGTGCCAGCAGCCCCCTTCGGGGGGGCAATCAGCCCCAGCATTTT.

This chain links TRBV7-8 with TRBJ2-2; D perhaps matches TRBD2 (6 bases). The germline gives CDR1 SGHVS, CDR2 FQNEAQ. V lost 2 bases, J lost 5 bases, and 12 bases lay in between. This CDR3 is built from 15 residues. The chain's CDR3 is CASSLLDYSTGELFF. CDR3 bases: TGTGCCAGCAGCTTATTGGACTATTCGACCGGGGAGCTGTTTTTT.

J is TRBJ2-7 and V is TRBV28; D perhaps matches TRBD1 (8 bases). CDR1 and CDR2 from the germline V gene are MDHEN and SYDVKM. V was pared by 8 bases and J by 5 bases, with 19 bases between. CDR3 length equals 14 residues. The CDR3 sequence: CASESNRGGHEQYF. The CDR3 DNA follows: TGTGCCAGCGAATCTAACAGGGGGGGCCACGAGCAGTACTTC. The complete variable domain, with remaining parts taken from reference TRBV28 and TRBJ2-7, reads DVKVTQSSRYLVKRTGEKVFLECVQDMDHENMFWYRQDPGLGLRLIYFSYDVKMKEKGDIPEGYSVSREKKERFSLILESASTNQTSMYLCASESNRGGHEQYFGPGTRLTVT.

This clone was seen once. J is TRBJ1-2 and V is TRBV11-2, with a possible D match to TRBD1 (6 bases). Germline CDR1 is SGHAT and CDR2 is FQNNGV. This CDR3 spans 13 amino acids. Trimming removed 11 bases at V and 4 bases at J, with 17 bases between. The CDR3 DNA sequence: TGTGCCGTTACGGGGGGGCGCCGCTATGGCTACACCTTC. Its protein product is CAVTGGRRYGYTF.

The chain couples TRBV4-1 to TRBJ1-3; 7 bases line up with TRBD1. Germline V gene data show CDR1 as MGHRA and CDR2 as YSYEKL. The V and J ends lost 4 bases and 2 bases, in that order; junction bases with no gene match: 5. The CDR3 length is 15 residues. Here the CDR3 DNA reads TGCGCCAGCAGCCGGGACAGACGCACTGGAAACACCATATATTTT. Amino acids: CASSRDRRTGNTIYF.

CDR3 protein: CASSVEGGFEQFF. The CDR3, as DNA: TGTGCCAGCAGTGTCGAAGGGGGCTTTGAGCAGTTCTTC. V usage is TRBV6-4 and J usage is TRBJ2-1; 7 bases are shared with TRBD1. The CDR3 is 13 amino acids. V shed 4 bases, J shed 9 bases, and the junction held 6 bases outside the gene matches. Germline V lookup: CDR1 MRHNA, CDR2 SNTAGT.

Concerning this clone: Without the conserved terminal phenylalanine or tryptophan, this CDR3 likely stems from a read error. The rearrangement links TRBV5-1 to TRBJ1-2; 7 nucleotides agree with TRBD1. The CDR3 extends over 15 amino acids. Germline CDR1 SGHRS, CDR2 YFSETQ. Losses at the gene ends were 2 bases for V and 4 bases for J; bases not matched to a gene: 8. The CDR3 protein is CASSFSMTGLYGYTL. CDR3 DNA sequence: TGCGCCAGCAGCTTCTCAATGACAGGGCTCTATGGCTACACCCTC.

This clone has more than one count but fewer than ten. This sequence joins TRBV5-1 and TRBJ2-4; weak D call: TRBD1 (6 bases). CDR3 length: 15 residues. V was pared by 4 bases and J by 6 bases, with 17 bases between. The germline gives CDR1 SGHRS, CDR2 YFSETQ. DNA of the CDR3: TGCGCCAGCAGCCCATCTTCAGGGGATTCAAACATTCAGTACTTC. Translating it yields CASSPSSGDSNIQYF.

Concerning this clone itself: An end of the junction differs from the germline gene, which may be a read error. The same CDR3 arises from other DNA sequences in this sample as well. V and J are TRBV5-6 and TRBJ2-5; 8 bases are a match to TRBD1. Germline CDR1 and CDR2: SGHDT and YYEEEE. The CDR3 length is 14 residues. The CDR3 is CASTFKQGDETQYF. In DNA, the CDR3 is TGTGCCAGCACCTTTAAACAGGGGGATGAGACTCAGTACTTC.

This clone occurred once. This chain's CDR3 is CASSFQSTRTDTQYF. In nucleotides, the CDR3 is TGTGCCAGCAGCTTTCAGAGTACGAGGACAGATACGCAGTATTTT. The gene calls are TRBV7-9 and TRBJ2-3; D gene uncertain. The CDR3 has 15 amino acids. With 3 bases removed from V and 3 bases from J, the gap between germline ends came to 13 bases. In germline, CDR1 is SEHNR, CDR2 FQNEAQ (reference sequence).

V gene TRBV18 combines with J gene TRBJ2-3, with D perhaps matching TRBD1 (6 bases). Between the trimmed V and J ends, which lost 5 bases and 3 bases, there was a span of 21 bases. The CDR3 sequence is 17 residues long. Germline CDR1 and CDR2: KGHSH and LQKENI. CDR3: CASSRDIQQYSTDTQYF. The CDR3 bases are TGTGCCAGCTCAAGGGACATACAGCAATACTCTACAGATACGCAGTATTTT.

This clone was detected only a few times. Other DNA sequences of this sample code for an identical CDR3. The chain couples TRBV4-2 to TRBJ2-7, with D maybe TRBD2 (6 bases). CDR1 is LGHNA and CDR2 is YNFKEQ in the germline V gene. There are 15 residues in the CDR3. V dropped 0 bases and J dropped 1 base, with 10 bases sitting between them. The CDR3 region has the DNA TGTGCCAGCAGCCAAGATCCGGGAGCTTCCTACGAGCAGTACTTC. Translated, it gives CASSQDPGASYEQYF.

This clone came up once. V is TRBV30 and J is TRBJ2-2; the match to TRBD1 covers 7 bases. The CDR3 covers 16 residues. J gave up 0 bases and V 0 bases, and 4 bases lay outside the gene matches. Germline CDR1 is GTSNPN and CDR2 is SVGIG (reference sequence). The CDR3 reads CAWSVRGGSNTGELFF. The CDR3 DNA follows: TGTGCCTGGAGTGTACGAGGGGGCTCGAACACCGGGGAGCTGTTTTTT.

The chain has TRBV2 and TRBJ2-7; 8 bases map to TRBD2. This CDR3 spans 16 amino acids. Germline V gene lookup returns CDR1 SNHLY and CDR2 FYNNEI. Trimming removed 0 bases from V and 6 bases from J; junction bases left unmatched: 10. The CDR3 nucleotides are TGTGCCAGCAGTGAAGCGCAAGCGCGGGAGGCTGTCGAGCAGTACTTC. Amino acid sequence: CASSEAQAREAVEQYF.

The genes are TRBV6-5 and TRBJ2-3; 8 positions match TRBD1. The CDR3 has 14 amino acids. Germline V gene data show CDR1 as MNHEY and CDR2 as SVGAGI. The trim removed 5 bases at V and 4 bases at J, leaving 5 bases unmatched. The CDR3 here is CASSATRGPDTQYF. In DNA form, the CDR3 reads TGTGCCAGCAGTGCGACCAGGGGGCCAGATACGCAGTATTTT.

This CDR3 is CASSLEGIPNYGYTF. For the CDR3, the DNA is TGCGCCAGCAGCTTGGAGGGGATTCCAAACTATGGCTACACCTTC. The rearrangement joins TRBV5-1 to TRBJ1-2, with D possibly being TRBD1 (5 bases). The CDR3 runs 15 residues. V was cut by 0 bases and J by 2 bases, with 11 bases left in between. Germline assignment: CDR1 SGHRS and CDR2 YFSETQ.